This T cell receptor beta chain was sequenced during a study of blood T cell repertoires in COVID-19. Study overall: Donors in the United States, Italy and Spain gave samples during acute or convalescent COVID-19. Nucleic acid was either cDNA or gDNA, and it came from T cells, B-cell-depleted T cells, or PBMCs.

Original analysis: Reference gene primer amplification yielded estimated nucleated cell counts. Only in-frame clones appear in the TCRdb table, and some are missing; sequencing was by immunoSEQ multiplex PCR. V and J calls and clone size follow that table, whereas D and trimming were derived from the DNA. The table has hundreds of thousands of clones, about 91% seen once. V dropped 0 bases and J dropped 6 bases, with 12 bases sitting between them. This CDR3 contains 15 residues. Germline V gene data show CDR1 as MGHRA and CDR2 as YSYEKL. The specimen sequenced was peripheral blood. J is TRBJ1-5 and V is TRBV4-1; D gene ambiguous. The clonotype was recovered from a woman in her twenties or thirties who had recovered from COVID-19. CDR3 DNA sequence: TGCGCCAGCAGCCAAGACGGCAAGGCGGGTCAGCCCCAGCATTTT. Translating gives CASSQDGKAGQPQHF.